This TCR beta chain was captured in a study of cytomegalovirus exposure and HLA in healthy donors. Overall study: The same platform was used for the 90 to 150 validation repertoires as for the 666 first-cohort repertoires, as reported in a later analysis.

Germline CDR1 and CDR2: KGHSH and LQKENI. CDR3 length: 14 residues. The germline V and J ends were trimmed by 1 base and 5 bases, with 12 bases remaining between them. The protocol was immunoSEQ multiplex PCR, while the TCRdb copy is restricted to in-frame clones and leaves out a portion. This sample has under 50,000 clones; approximately 93% occur once, and the top ten carry 7.8%. The rearrangement joins TRBV18 to TRBJ2-7; a weak D match, TRBD2 (6 bases). The sequence was obtained from a woman under 30 in good health and CMV-seropositive. The sequenced sample consisted of PBMCs. The CDR3 coding sequence is TGTGCCAGCTCACCACAGGAGGGGTCCCACGAGCAGTACTTC. Protein product: CASSPQEGSHEQYF.